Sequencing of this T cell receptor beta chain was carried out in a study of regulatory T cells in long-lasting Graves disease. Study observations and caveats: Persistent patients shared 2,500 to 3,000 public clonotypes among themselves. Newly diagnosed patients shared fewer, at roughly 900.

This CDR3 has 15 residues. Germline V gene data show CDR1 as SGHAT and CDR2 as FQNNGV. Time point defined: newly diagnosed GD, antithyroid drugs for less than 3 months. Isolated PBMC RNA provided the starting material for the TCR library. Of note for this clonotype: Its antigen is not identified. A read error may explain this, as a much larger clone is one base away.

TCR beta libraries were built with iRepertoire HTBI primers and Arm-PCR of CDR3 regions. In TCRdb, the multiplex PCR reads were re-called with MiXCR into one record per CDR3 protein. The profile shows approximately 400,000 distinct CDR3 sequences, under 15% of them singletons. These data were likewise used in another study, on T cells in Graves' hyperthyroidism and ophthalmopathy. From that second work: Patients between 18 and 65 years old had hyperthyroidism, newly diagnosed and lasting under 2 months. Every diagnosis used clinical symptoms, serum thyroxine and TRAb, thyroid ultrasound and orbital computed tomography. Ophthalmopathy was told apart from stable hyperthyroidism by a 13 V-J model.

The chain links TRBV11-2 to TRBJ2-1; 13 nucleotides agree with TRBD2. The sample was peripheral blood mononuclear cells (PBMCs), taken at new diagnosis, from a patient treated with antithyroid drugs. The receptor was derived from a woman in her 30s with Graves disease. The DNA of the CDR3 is TGTGCCTCCCTTCGGACTAGCGGGAGCCACAATGAGCAGTCCTTC. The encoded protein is CASLRTSGSHNEQSF. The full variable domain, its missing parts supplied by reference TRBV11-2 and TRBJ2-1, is EAGVAQSPRYKIIEKRQSVAFWCNPISGHATLYWYQQILGQGPKLLIQFQNNGVVDDSQLPKDRFSAERLKGVDSTLKIQPAKLEDSAVYLCASLRTSGSHNEQSFGPGTRLTVL.